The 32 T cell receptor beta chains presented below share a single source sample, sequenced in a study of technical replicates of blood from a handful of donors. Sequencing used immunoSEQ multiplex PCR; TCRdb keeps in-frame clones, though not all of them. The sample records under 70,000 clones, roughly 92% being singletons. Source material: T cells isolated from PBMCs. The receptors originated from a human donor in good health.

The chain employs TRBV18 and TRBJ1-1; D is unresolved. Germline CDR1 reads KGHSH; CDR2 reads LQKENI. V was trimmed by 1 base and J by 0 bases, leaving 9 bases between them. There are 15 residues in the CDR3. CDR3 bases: TGTGCCAGCTCACCACTGAGCCGTCTGAACACTGAAGCTTTCTTT. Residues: CASSPLSRLNTEAFF.

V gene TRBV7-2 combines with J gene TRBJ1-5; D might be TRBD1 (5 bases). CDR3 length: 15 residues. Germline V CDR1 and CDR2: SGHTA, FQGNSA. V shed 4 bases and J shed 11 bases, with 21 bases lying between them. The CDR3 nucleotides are TGTGCCAGCAGCTGGGGCTGGGGCCTCGGAGAATCCCAGCATTTT. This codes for CASSWGWGLGESQHF.

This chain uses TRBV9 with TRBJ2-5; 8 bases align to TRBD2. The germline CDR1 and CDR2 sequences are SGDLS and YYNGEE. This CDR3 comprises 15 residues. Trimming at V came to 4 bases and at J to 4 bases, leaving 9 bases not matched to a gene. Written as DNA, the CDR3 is TGTGCCAGCAGCCGAGCGGGAGCACTGGGAGAGACCCAGTACTTC. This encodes CASSRAGALGETQYF.

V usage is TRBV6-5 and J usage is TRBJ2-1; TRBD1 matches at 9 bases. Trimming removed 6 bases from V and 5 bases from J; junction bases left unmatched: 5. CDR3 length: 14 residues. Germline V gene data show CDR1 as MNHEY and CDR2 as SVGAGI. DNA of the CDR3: TGTGCCAGCAGGCTACAGGGGGCCAACAATGAGCAGTTCTTC. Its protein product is CASRLQGANNEQFF.

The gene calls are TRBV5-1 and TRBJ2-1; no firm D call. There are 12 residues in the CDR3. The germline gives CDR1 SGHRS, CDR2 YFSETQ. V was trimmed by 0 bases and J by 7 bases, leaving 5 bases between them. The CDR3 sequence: CASSLVLNEQFF. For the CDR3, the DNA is TGCGCCAGCAGCTTGGTTTTAAATGAGCAGTTCTTC.

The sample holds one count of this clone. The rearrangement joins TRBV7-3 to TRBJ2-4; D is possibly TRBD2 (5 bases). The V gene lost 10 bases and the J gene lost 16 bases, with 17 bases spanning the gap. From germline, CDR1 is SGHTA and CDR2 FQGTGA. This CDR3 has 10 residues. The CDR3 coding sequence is TGTGCCAAGGACCGGGATCCATCTTACTTC. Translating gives CAKDRDPSYF. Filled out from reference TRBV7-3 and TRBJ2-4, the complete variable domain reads GAGVSQTPSNKVTEKGKYVELRCDPISGHTALYWYRQSLGQGPEFLIYFQGTGAADDSGLPNDRFFAVRPEGSVSTLKIQRTERGDSAVYLCAKDRDPSYFGAGTRLSVL.

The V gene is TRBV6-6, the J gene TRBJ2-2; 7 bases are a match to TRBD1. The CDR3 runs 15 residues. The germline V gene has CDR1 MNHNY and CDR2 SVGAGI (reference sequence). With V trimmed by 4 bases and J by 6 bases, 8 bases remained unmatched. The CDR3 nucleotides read TGTGCCAGCAGTTCCCGACAGGGAAGGGCCGGGGAGCTGTTTTTT. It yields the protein CASSSRQGRAGELFF.

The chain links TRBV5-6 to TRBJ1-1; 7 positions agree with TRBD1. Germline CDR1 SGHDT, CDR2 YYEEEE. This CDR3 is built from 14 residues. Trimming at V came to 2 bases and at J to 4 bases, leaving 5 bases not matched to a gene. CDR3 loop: CASSLLTGATEAFF. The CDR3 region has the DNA TGTGCCAGCAGCTTATTAACAGGGGCCACTGAAGCTTTCTTT. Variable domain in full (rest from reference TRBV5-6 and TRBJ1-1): DAGVTQSPTHLIKTRGQQVTLRCSPKSGHDTVSWYQQALGQGPQFIFQYYEEEERQRGNFPDRFSGHQFPNYSSELNVNALLLGDSALYLCASSLLTGATEAFFGQGTRLTVV.

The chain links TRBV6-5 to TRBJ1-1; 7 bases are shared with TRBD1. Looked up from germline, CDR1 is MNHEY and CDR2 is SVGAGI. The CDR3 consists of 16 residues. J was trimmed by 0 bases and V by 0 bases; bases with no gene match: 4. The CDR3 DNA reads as TGTGCCAGCAGTTACTCGTCAGGGGGGTTGAACACTGAAGCTTTCTTT. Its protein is CASSYSSGGLNTEAFF.

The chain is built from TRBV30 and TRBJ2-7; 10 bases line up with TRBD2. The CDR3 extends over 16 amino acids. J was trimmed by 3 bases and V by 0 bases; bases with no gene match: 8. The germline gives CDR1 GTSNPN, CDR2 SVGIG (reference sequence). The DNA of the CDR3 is TGTGCCTGGAGTGTGAGGGGACTAGCGTCAAGCTACGAGCAGTACTTC. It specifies CAWSVRGLASSYEQYF.

The CDR3 sequence: CASSLYRGPYEQYF. CDR3 DNA sequence: TGTGCCAGCAGCTTGTACAGGGGACCCTACGAGCAGTACTTC. The genes are TRBV7-3 and TRBJ2-7; 7 nucleotides line up with TRBD1. Germline CDR1 is SGHTA and CDR2 is FQGTGA. The V gene end was trimmed by 3 bases and the J gene end by 2 bases; junction bases not matched to a gene: 4. The CDR3 has 14 residues.

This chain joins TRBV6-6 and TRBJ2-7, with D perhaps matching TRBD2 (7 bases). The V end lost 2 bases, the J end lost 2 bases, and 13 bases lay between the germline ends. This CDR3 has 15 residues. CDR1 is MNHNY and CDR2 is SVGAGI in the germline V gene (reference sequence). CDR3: CASSYGGGGAYEQYF. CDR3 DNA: TGTGCCAGCAGTTACGGGGGCGGGGGAGCCTACGAGCAGTACTTC.

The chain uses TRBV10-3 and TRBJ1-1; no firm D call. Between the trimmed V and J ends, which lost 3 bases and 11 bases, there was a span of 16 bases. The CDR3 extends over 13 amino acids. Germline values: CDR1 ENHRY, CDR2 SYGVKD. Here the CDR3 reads CAISDRWETGAFF. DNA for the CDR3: TGTGCCATCAGTGATCGCTGGGAGACTGGGGCTTTCTTT.

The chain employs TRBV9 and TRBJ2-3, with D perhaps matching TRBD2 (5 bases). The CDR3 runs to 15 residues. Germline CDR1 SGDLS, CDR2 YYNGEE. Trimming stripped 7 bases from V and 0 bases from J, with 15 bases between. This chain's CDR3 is CASQYSGYSTDTQYF. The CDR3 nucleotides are TGTGCCAGCCAATACAGCGGATATAGCACAGATACGCAGTATTTT.

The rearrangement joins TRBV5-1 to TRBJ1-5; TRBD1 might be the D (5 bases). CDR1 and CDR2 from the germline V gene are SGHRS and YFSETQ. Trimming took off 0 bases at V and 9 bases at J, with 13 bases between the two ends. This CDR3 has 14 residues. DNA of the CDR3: TGCGCCAGCAGCTTGGACAGGCAGTCTTCGCCCCAGCATTTT. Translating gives CASSLDRQSSPQHF.

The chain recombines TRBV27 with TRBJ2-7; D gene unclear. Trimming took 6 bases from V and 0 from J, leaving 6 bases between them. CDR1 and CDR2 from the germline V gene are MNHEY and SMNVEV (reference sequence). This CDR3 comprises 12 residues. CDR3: CASSSLSYEQYF. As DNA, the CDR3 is TGTGCCAGCAGCTCCCTCTCCTACGAGCAGTACTTC.

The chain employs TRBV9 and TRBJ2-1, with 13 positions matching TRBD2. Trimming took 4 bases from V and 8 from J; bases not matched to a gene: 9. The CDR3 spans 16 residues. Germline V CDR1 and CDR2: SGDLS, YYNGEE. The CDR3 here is CASSTGLAGAKDEQFF. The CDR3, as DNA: TGTGCCAGCAGCACCGGACTAGCGGGAGCAAAGGATGAGCAGTTCTTC.

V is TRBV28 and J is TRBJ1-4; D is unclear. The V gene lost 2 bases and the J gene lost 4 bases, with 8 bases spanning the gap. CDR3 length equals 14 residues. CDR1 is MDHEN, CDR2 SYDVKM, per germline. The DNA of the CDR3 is TGTGCCAGCAGTTTACCGGGGAGTAATGAAAAACTGTTTTTT. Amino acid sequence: CASSLPGSNEKLFF.

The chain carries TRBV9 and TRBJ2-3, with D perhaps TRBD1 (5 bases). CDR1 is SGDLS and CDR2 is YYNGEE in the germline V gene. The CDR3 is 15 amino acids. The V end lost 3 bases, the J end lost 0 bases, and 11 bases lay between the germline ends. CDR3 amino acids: CASSATVSSTDTQYF. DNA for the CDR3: TGTGCCAGCAGCGCGACAGTTTCTAGCACAGATACGCAGTATTTT.

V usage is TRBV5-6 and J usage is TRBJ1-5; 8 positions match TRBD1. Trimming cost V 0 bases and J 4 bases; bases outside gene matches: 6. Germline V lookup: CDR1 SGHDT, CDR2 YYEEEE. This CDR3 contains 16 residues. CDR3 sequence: CASSLGWTGKNQPQHF. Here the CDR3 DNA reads TGTGCCAGCAGCTTGGGGTGGACAGGGAAAAATCAGCCCCAGCATTTT.

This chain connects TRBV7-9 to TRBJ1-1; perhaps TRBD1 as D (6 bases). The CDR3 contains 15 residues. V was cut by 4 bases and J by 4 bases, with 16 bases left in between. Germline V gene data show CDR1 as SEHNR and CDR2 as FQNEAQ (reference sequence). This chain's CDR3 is CASSSRDIKTTEAFF. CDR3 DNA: TGTGCCAGCAGCTCCCGGGACATTAAGACCACTGAAGCTTTCTTT.

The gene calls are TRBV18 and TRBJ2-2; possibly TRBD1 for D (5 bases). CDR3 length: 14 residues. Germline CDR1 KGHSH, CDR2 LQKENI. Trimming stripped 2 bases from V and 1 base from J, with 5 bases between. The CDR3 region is CASSPDRNTGELFF. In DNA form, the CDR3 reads TGTGCCAGCTCACCAGACAGGAACACCGGGGAGCTGTTTTTT.

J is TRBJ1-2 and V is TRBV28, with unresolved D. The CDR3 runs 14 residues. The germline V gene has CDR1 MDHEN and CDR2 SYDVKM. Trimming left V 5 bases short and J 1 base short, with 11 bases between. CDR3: CASSPRGHNYGYTF. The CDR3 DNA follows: TGTGCCAGCAGTCCGCGCGGCCATAACTATGGCTACACCTTC.

CDR3: CASSSTSRGRTGELFF. The CDR3 region has the DNA TGTGCCAGCAGCTCTACTAGCAGGGGGCGCACCGGGGAGCTGTTTTTT. The V call is TRBV7-9, the J call TRBJ2-2; 8 bases fit TRBD1. V was pared by 4 bases and J by 4 bases, with 8 bases of the junction left unmatched. The CDR3 loop spans 16 amino acids. The germline gives CDR1 SEHNR, CDR2 FQNEAQ (reference sequence).

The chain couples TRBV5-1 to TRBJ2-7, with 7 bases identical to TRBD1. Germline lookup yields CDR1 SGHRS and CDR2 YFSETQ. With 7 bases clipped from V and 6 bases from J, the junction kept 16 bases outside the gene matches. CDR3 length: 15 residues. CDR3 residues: CASSQGGPESSEQYF. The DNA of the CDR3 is TGCGCCAGCTCCCAAGGGGGCCCCGAAAGTTCCGAGCAGTACTTC. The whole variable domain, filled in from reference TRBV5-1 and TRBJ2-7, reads KAGVTQTPRYLIKTRGQQVTLSCSPISGHRSVSWYQQTPGQGLQFLFEYFSETQRNKGNFPGRFSGRQFSNSRSEMNVSTLELGDSALYLCASSQGGPESSEQYFGPGTRLTVT.

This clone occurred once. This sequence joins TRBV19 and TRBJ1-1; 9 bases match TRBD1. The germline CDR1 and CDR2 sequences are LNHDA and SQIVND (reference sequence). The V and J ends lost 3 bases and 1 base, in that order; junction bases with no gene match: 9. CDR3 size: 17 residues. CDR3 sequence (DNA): TGTGCCAGTAGTATCACAGGGGGCCCCTCTCCGAACACTGAAGCTTTCTTT. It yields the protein CASSITGGPSPNTEAFF.

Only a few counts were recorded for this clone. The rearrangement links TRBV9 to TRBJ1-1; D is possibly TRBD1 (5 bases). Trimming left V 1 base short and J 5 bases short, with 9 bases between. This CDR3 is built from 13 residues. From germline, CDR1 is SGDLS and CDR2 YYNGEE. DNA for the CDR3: TGTGCCAGCAGCGTATGGGGGGAAACTGAAGCTTTCTTT. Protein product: CASSVWGETEAFF.

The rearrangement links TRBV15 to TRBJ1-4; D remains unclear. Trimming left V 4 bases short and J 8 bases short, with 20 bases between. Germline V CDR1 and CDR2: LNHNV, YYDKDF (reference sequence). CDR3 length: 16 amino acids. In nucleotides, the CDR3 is TGTGCCACCAGCACTAGGCCCGGGGAAGATAAAGAAAAACTGTTTTTT. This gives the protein CATSTRPGEDKEKLFF. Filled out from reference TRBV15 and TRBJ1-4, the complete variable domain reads DAMVIQNPRYQVTQFGKPVTLSCSQTLNHNVMYWYQQKSSQAPKLLFHYYDKDFNNEADTPDNFQSRRPNTSFCFLDIRSPGLGDTAMYLCATSTRPGEDKEKLFFGSGTQLSVL.

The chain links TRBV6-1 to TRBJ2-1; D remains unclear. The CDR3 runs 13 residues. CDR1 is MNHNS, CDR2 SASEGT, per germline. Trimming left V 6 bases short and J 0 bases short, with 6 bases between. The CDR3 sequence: CASSSSSYNEQFF. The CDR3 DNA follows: TGTGCCAGCAGCTCGAGCTCCTACAATGAGCAGTTCTTC.

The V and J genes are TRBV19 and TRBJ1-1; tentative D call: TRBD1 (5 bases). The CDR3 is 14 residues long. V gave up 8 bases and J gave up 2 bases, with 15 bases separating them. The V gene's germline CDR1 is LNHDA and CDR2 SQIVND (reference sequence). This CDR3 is CASSSVTVNTEAFF. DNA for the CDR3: TGTGCCAGTTCCTCCGTGACAGTAAACACTGAAGCTTTCTTT.

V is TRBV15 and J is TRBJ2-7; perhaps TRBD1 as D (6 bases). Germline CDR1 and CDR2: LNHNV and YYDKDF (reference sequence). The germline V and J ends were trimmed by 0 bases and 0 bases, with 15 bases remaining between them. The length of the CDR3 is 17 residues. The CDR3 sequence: CATSRDQGRRVSYEQYF. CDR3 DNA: TGTGCCACCAGCAGAGATCAGGGGAGAAGGGTCTCCTACGAGCAGTACTTC.

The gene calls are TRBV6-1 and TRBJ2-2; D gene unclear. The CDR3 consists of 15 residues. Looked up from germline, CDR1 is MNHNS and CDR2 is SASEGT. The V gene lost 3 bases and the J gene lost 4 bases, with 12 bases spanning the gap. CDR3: CASSEFPHLTGELFF. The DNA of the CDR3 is TGTGCCAGCAGTGAGTTTCCACACCTCACCGGGGAGCTGTTTTTT.